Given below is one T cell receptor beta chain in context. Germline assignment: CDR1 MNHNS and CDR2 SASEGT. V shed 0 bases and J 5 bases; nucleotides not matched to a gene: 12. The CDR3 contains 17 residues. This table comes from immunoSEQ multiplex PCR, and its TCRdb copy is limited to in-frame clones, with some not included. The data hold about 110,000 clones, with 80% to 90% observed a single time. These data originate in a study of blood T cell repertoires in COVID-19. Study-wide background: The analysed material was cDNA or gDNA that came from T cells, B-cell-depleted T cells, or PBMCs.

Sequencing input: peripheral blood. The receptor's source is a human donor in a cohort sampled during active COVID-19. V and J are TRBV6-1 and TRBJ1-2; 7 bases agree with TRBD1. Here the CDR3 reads CASSEARARQGGYGYTF. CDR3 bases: TGTGCCAGCAGTGAAGCTAGAGCCCGACAGGGTGGATATGGCTACACCTTC.